This TCR beta chain was identified in a study of blood T cell repertoires in COVID-19. Per the original data handling: By means of reference gene primer amplification, nucleated cell counts were estimated. Method: immunoSEQ multiplex PCR; TCRdb's copy keeps in-frame clones and lacks some. V and J calls and clone size are copied from that table; D and trimming were computed from the DNA. The table lists around 300,000 clones, around nine tenths of them singletons. Recruits, aged roughly 18 to 89 years, lived in 25 or so US areas. Cohort allocation depended upon clinical history that participants reported. V shed 8 bases and J shed 1 base, with 17 bases lying between them. The CDR3 spans 15 residues. The germline V gene encodes CDR1 KGHSH and CDR2 LQKENI.

Sequenced sample: PBMCs or T cells enriched from blood (not recorded which). This chain joins TRBV18 and TRBJ2-5; D ambiguous. This receptor was taken from a young man who had recovered from COVID-19. The CDR3 DNA reads TGTGCCAGCCAAACCACAGTGAATACCCAAGAGACCCAGTACTTC. It is translated as CASQTTVNTQETQYF.